This T cell receptor beta chain was captured in a study of T cells after yellow fever vaccination. The CDR3 loop spans 17 amino acids. Losses at the gene ends were 1 base for V and 5 bases for J; bases not matched to a gene: 6. The germline gives CDR1 LGHDT, CDR2 YNNKEL (reference sequence). TCRdb called the 5' RACE reads again in MiXCR, with one record for every CDR3 protein. The sample lists 150,000 to 200,000 distinct CDR3 sequences, 6% to 7.5% seen once, with about 2.5% in the top ten. This TCR was sampled from a man aged 18-30 years who received the YFV17D yellow fever vaccine. V and J are TRBV3-1 and TRBJ2-1; 12 nucleotides agree with TRBD2. The specimen comprised CD4+ T cells sorted from PBMCs, sampled about 5 days after the first yellow fever vaccination. CDR3 protein: CASSQVGLAGLHNEQFF. CDR3 nucleotide sequence: TGTGCCAGCAGCCAAGTCGGACTAGCGGGACTTCACAATGAGCAGTTCTTC.